The following is a TCR beta chain sequence with its context. The protocol was immunoSEQ multiplex PCR, while the TCRdb copy is restricted to in-frame clones and leaves out a portion. This table has fewer than 120,000 clones, 75% to 80% appearing once. The data stem from a study of blood T cell repertoires in COVID-19. This CDR3 has 15 amino acids. The V end lost 4 bases, the J end lost 1 base, and 12 bases lay between the germline ends. Sequenced material: peripheral blood. This chain links TRBV23-1 with TRBJ2-3; tentatively, D is TRBD2 (5 bases). TRBV23-1 is known as an ORF, though its function is uncertain. The receptor was isolated from a woman aged 80 or over with active or convalescent COVID-19. CDR3: CASSLTGIGTDTQYF. CDR3 bases: TGCGCCAGCAGTCTTACGGGAATTGGCACAGATACGCAGTATTTT.